This TCR beta chain stems from a study of OX40 agonist ivuxolimab in advanced cancers. About the research overall: Prior therapy, whether anti-PD-1, anti-PD-L1 or anti-CTLA-4, was allowed, and less than 45% had some. Study-level points and caveats: Specificity for antigen went undetermined in the expanded peripheral T cells. At 0.1 to 3.0 mg/kg and by week 6, CD4+ and CD8+ T cells in the blood had expanded clonally.

Autoimmune disease history or systemic immunosuppression was exclusionary. The protocol was immunoSEQ multiplex PCR, while the TCRdb copy is restricted to in-frame clones and leaves out a portion. The data contain about 100,000 clones, 90% to 95% of them singletons. As regards this clone: Its antigen is undetermined.

CDR3 length: 12 amino acids. Trimming shortened V by 5 bases and J by 4 bases, and 9 bases separated the two germline ends. From germline, CDR1 is MNHEY and CDR2 SMNVEV (reference sequence). This TCR came from an adult with an advanced solid tumor such as melanoma, head and neck, liver or kidney cancer. Sequencing used CD4+ or CD8+ T cells sorted from blood, obtained in a trial of the OX40 agonist ivuxolimab. This chain joins TRBV27 and TRBJ2-7; D is possibly TRBD1 (6 bases). CDR3 coding DNA: TGTGCCAGCAGTGACAGGTATTACGAGCAGTACTTC. It codes for CASSDRYYEQYF.